The sequence of this T cell receptor beta chain was determined in a study of shared clonotypes between healthy human individuals (TCRdb year 2020). Context from the whole study: The cohort included a few men and a couple of women between 18 and 49 years of age. Different laboratories and diverse techniques were used to prepare libraries and sequence TCR repertoires, to increase sequencing depth and limit assay-specific biases. For each donor, CD4 naive and CD4 memory were each run on three plates, CD8 naive on two plates, and CD8 memory on one plate. To estimate repertoire size and how much clonotype sharing occurs between individuals, the study deeply sequenced the blood TCR repertoires of 5 or 6 healthy adults. Leukapheresis yielded between about 0.9 and 8.9 billion PBMCs per donor. The paper as a whole reports these results and caveats: Clonotypes shared by all four sorted-subset donors showed higher generation probabilities than non-shared clonotypes. Sharing across a few donors was observed for around 5% of naive CD4, under 4% of naive CD8, over 2% of memory CD4, and around 0.44% of memory CD8 clonotypes. The small number of donors limited the genetic and exposure-history diversity represented. Sampling was restricted to blood, and TCR repertoires in tissue are likely to differ from TCR repertoires in blood. Larger estimated clonotype richness was generally found for naive subsets than for memory subsets. Incomplete sequencing was indicated by rarefaction of sorted-subset datasets, despite the large sequencing depth. Pairwise subsampling led to the expectation that sequencing depth would affect the degree of clonotype sharing among donors.

Donors were healthy HIV-negative adults with no recently reported acute infections or vaccinations. All donors were Caucasian adults living in Nashville, Tennessee, USA. CD4+ T cells were enriched through magnetic negative selection, after which naive cells were positively selected on CD45RA and the remaining negative fraction served as the memory subset. Blood was collected by leukapheresis, and PBMCs were isolated by Ficoll-Histopaque density gradient centrifugation and then cryopreserved in liquid nitrogen vapor phase. Analytical flow cytometry was used to check the purity and quantity of every magnetically sorted T cell population. Each sorted fraction had its genomic DNA isolated and then quantified by UV absorbance on a Nanodrop 2000c. Using the deep immunoSEQ assay, TCR CDR3 regions were amplified from genomic DNA by multiplex PCR. Extracted genomic DNA from each cell subset was spread evenly across all wells of several immunoSEQ 96-well plates, with each plate serving as a replicate. Each replicate PCR for sorted subsets received around 200 ng genomic DNA, equal to tens of thousands of T cell genomes. Purified libraries were measured with a Qubit 3.0 fluorometer, size-checked on a Bioanalyzer 2100, and measured again with the KAPA Library Quantification kit. Each immunoSEQ 96-well plate was sequenced on its own single-read 150-cycle Illumina NextSeq 550 flow cell. Per the source publication's procedure: Because the immunoSEQ output included only junctional sequences and no quality scores, the filtering could not be the same as the filtering used for full-length reads. Sequences were annotated with PyIR, a Python wrapper for IgBLAST v1.9, using IMGT germline references to assign V/J genes and CDR3. Reads were filtered out if the reads had weak V/J assignments (E-value above 1e-6), no CDR3, stop codons, out-of-frame junctions, or ambiguous translated residues. V3J clonotypes were defined as sequences sharing an identical inferred V gene, J gene, and CDR3 amino acid sequence. Percentage overlap between repertoires was computed as shared unique clonotypes divided by the size of the smaller repertoire. RTK rarefaction, the Chao1 estimator, and Recon v2.1 estimates of unobserved clonotypes were used to assess repertoire richness. Generation probabilities were computed with OLGA for all TCRbeta clonotypes obtained by the gDNA method from a handful of donors. TCRdb took this table from immuneACCESS and kept in-frame rearrangements with V and J called. Such tables lack part of the clones; where checked against another copy, unresolved V genes explain under half of the gap, and the rest is unexplained. The V and J calls and the clone size are those of that table, but D and trimming were determined from the DNA. The sample has around 1.4 million clones on record, approximately 98.5% of them singletons. Around 0.33% of the sample belongs to the ten largest clones.

This clone has just one count. No cognate antigen has been identified for it. No per-base quality is available; no much larger clone lies one base away. The sample consisted of naive CD4+ T cells sorted from blood. The cell subset or site label here, explained by the study, means: CD45RA+ positively selected. The source is a man under 40 in good health.

DNA sequence: TGTGCCAGCAGTACTCCGGGGACAGAGCTTACTGAAGCTTTCTTT. Its product reads: CASSTPGTELTEAFF. The V and J genes are TRBV28 and TRBJ1-1, with 7 junctional bases fitting TRBD1. As encoded in the germline V gene, CDR1 is MDHEN while CDR2 is SYDVKM. Including the terminal cysteine and phenylalanine, the CDR3 comprises 15 residues. Kept here is only the CDR3 DNA, which spans 45 bases and is read in frame from base 1. Here V drops 5 bases and J drops 5 bases, and the junction holds 11 bases not matched to any gene.